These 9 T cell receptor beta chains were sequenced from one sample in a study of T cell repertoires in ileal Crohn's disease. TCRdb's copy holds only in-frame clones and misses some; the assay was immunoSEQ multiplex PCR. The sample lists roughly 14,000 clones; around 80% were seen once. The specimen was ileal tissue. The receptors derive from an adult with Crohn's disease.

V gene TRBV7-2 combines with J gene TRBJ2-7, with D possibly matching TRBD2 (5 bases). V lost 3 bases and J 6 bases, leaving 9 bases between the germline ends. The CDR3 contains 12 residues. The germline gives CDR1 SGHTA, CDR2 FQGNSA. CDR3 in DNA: TGTGCCAGCAGCTTCGGGATTTCCGAGCAGTACTTC. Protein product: CASSFGISEQYF.

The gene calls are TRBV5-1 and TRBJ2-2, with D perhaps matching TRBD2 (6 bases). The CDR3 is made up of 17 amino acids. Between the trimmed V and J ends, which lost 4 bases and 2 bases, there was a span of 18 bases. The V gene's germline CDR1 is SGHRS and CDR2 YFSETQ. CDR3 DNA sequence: TGCGCCAGCAGCGGGGTAGCGGTTATCGGTAACACCGGGGAGCTGTTTTTT. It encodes CASSGVAVIGNTGELFF.

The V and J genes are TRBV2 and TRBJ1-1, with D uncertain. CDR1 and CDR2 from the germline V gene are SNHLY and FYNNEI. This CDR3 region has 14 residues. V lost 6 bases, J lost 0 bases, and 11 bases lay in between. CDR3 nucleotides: TGTGCCAGCAGCCGCCCCCAGGTGAACACTGAAGCTTTCTTT. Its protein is CASSRPQVNTEAFF.

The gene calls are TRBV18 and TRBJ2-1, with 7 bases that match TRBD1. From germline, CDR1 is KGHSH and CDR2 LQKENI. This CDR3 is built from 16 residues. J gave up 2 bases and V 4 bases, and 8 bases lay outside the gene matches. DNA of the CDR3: TGTGCCAGCTCACGGTTTGACAGGGCACCCTACAATGAGCAGTTCTTC. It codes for CASSRFDRAPYNEQFF.

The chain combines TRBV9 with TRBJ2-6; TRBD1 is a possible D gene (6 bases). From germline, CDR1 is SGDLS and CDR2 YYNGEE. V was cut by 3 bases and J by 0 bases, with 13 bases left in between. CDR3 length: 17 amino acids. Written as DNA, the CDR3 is TGTGCCAGCAGCGCCCGGGACACCTACTCTGGGGCCAACGTCCTGACTTTC. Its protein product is CASSARDTYSGANVLTF.

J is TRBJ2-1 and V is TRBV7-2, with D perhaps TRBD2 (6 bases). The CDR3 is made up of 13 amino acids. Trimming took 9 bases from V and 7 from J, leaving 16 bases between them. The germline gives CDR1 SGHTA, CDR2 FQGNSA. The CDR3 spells CASCVAGGNEQFF. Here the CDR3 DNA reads TGTGCCAGTTGCGTGGCAGGAGGGAATGAGCAGTTCTTC.

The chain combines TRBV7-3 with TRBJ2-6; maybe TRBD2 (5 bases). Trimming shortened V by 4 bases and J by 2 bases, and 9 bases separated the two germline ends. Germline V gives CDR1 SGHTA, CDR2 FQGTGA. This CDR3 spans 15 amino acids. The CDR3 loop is CASSSPRAGANVLTF. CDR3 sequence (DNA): TGTGCCAGCAGCTCTCCGCGGGCTGGGGCCAACGTCCTGACTTTC.

The CDR3 here is CASSGTGLGNTIYF. In nucleotides, the CDR3 is TGTGCCAGCAGCGGAACAGGGCTTGGAAACACCATATATTTT. V gene TRBV6-5 combines with J gene TRBJ1-3; D possibly corresponds to TRBD1 (6 bases). The germline V gene encodes CDR1 MNHEY and CDR2 SVGAGI. Trimming took off 6 bases at V and 3 bases at J, with 12 bases between the two ends. This CDR3 region has 14 residues.

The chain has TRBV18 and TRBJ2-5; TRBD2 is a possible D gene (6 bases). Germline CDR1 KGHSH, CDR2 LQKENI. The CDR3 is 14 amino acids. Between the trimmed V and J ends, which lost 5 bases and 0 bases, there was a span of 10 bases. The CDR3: CASSKSGYQETQYF. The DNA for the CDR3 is TGTGCCAGCTCAAAAAGCGGGTACCAAGAGACCCAGTACTTC.